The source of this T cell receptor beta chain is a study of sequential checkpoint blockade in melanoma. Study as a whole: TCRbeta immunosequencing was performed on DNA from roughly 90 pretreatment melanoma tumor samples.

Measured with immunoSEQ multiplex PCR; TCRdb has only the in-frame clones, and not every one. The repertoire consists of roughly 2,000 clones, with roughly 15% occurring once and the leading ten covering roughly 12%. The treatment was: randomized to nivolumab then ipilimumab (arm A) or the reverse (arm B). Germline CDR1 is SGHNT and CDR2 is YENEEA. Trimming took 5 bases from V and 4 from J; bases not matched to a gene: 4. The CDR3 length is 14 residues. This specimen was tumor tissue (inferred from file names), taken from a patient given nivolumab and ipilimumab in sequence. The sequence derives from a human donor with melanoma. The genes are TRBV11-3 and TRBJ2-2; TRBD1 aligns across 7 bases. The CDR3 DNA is TGTGCCAGCAGCCTCGACAGGGTCACCGGGGAGCTGTTTTTT. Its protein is CASSLDRVTGELFF.